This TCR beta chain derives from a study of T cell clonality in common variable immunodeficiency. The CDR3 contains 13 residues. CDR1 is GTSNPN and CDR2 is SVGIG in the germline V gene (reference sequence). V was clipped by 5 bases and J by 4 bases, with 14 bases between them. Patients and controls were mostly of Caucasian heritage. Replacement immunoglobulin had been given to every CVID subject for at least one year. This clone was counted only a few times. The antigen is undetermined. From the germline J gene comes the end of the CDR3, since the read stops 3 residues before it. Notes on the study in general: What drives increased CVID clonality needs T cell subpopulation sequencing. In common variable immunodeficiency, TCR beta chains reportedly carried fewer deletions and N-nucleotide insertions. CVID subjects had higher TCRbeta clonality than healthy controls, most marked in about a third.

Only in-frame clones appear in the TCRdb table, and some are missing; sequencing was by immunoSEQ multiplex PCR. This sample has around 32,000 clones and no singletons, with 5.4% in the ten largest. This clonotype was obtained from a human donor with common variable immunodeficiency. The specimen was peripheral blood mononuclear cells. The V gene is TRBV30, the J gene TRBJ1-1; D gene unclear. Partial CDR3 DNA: TGTGCCTGGGGCTCTGGGCCTTTCACTGAA. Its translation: CAWGSGPFTE. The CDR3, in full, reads CAWGSGPFTEAFF.